This T cell receptor (beta chain) was recovered during a study of T cells in Graves' hyperthyroidism and ophthalmopathy. This clonotype was detected a few times. From RNA transcripts, TCR beta CDR3 regions were amplified. HTBI primers were the set used in a first-round RT-PCR of the TCR CDR3. TCRdb passed the multiplex PCR reads through MiXCR, listing each CDR3 protein once. The repertoire consists of approximately 620,000 distinct CDR3 sequences, with roughly 15% occurring once and the leading ten covering roughly 3.3%. The sequence derives from a middle-aged woman with Graves' ophthalmopathy. Material: blood.

The CDR3 nucleotides read TGTGCCAGCAGCTTGTTCGACAGTAACACAGATACGCAGTATTTT. It codes for CASSLFDSNTDTQYF. The chain links TRBV5-6 to TRBJ2-3, with D perhaps TRBD1 (5 bases). This CDR3 has 15 amino acids. Germline V gene sequence: CDR1 SGHDT, CDR2 YYEEEE. V was cut by 1 base and J by 2 bases, with 11 bases left in between.